Listed here are 18 T cell receptor beta chains from one sample, sequenced in a study of long-term antiretroviral therapy in people with HIV. Researchers report immunoSEQ v3.0 was run at survey level. This table comes from immunoSEQ multiplex PCR, and its TCRdb copy is limited to in-frame clones, with some not included. The sample consists of about 21,000 clones, about 86% of them appearing once. The material was unsorted PBMCs, obtained 0.1 years before starting antiretroviral therapy. These receptors were obtained from a man in his forties or fifties with HIV.

The V and J genes are TRBV30 and TRBJ1-2, with 9 nucleotides matching TRBD1. V gave up 0 bases and J gave up 4 bases; unmatched junction bases: 12. From germline, CDR1 is GTSNPN and CDR2 SVGIG (reference sequence). The CDR3 is 17 residues long. Here the CDR3 reads CAWSVLGQGFRSYGYTF. The CDR3 nucleotides read TGTGCCTGGAGTGTTTTGGGACAGGGTTTCCGGAGCTATGGCTACACCTTC.

The chain couples TRBV7-2 to TRBJ1-2; possible D gene TRBD1, 6 bases. The CDR3 runs 13 residues. The V end lost 3 bases, the J end lost 5 bases, and 10 bases lay between the germline ends. Germline-derived CDR1 and CDR2 are SGHTA and FQGNSA. CDR3 bases: TGTGCCAGCAGCTTTGGGACAAGTTATGGCTACACCTTC. Translating gives CASSFGTSYGYTF.

V usage is TRBV5-6 and J usage is TRBJ1-2; D may be TRBD1 (5 bases). The CDR3 consists of 14 residues. V lost 4 bases to trimming and J lost 9 bases, with 19 bases between them. Germline V gives CDR1 SGHDT, CDR2 YYEEEE. In DNA, the CDR3 is TGTGCCAGCAGCCGGCAGGCCAGGGATCTAAGCTACACCTTC. It codes for CASSRQARDLSYTF.

V and J are TRBV5-4 and TRBJ1-1; D possibly corresponds to TRBD1 (5 bases). Trimming removed 4 bases at V and 6 bases at J, with 16 bases between. Germline CDR1 reads SGHNT; CDR2 reads YYREEE (reference sequence). The CDR3 covers 14 residues. The CDR3 loop is CASSLPARDSEAFF. The CDR3 DNA reads as TGTGCCAGCAGCCTCCCCGCCAGGGACTCTGAAGCTTTCTTT.

This clone appeared a single time. This chain connects TRBV9 to TRBJ2-1, with D possibly matching TRBD2 (6 bases). This CDR3 has 17 amino acids. The germline V and J ends were trimmed by 2 bases and 5 bases, with 20 bases remaining between them. CDR1 and CDR2 from the germline V gene are SGDLS and YYNGEE. The CDR3 is CASSVTSTPAGHNEQFF. Written as DNA, the CDR3 is TGTGCCAGCAGCGTTACCTCCACGCCTGCGGGGCACAATGAGCAGTTCTTC.

V and J are TRBV29-1 and TRBJ2-5, with TRBD1 matching 8 bases. The CDR3 totals 16 residues. Germline V gene sequence: CDR1 SQVTM, CDR2 ANQGSEA. V was clipped by 5 bases and J by 2 bases; unmatched bases: 13. As DNA, the CDR3 is TGCAGCGTTTGGGGAACCGGGACAGGACAACAAGAGACCCAGTACTTC. Protein product: CSVWGTGTGQQETQYF.

This sequence joins TRBV7-8 and TRBJ2-5; D unresolved. The CDR3 loop spans 12 amino acids. Germline CDR1 is SGHVS and CDR2 is FQNEAQ. The V end was cut by 5 bases, the J end by 0 bases, with 4 bases between. DNA for the CDR3: TGTGCCAGCAGCCATAACCAAGAGACCCAGTACTTC. It codes for CASSHNQETQYF.

This clone was observed a single time. The V call is TRBV5-4, the J call TRBJ2-3, with 10 bases matching TRBD2. The ends lost 0 bases at V and 4 bases at J; junction bases unmatched: 8. Germline loops: CDR1 SGHNT, CDR2 YYREEE (reference sequence). CDR3 size: 17 residues. The CDR3 region is CASSLGKGTSAPDTQYF. Written as DNA, the CDR3 is TGTGCCAGCAGCTTGGGTAAGGGGACTAGCGCACCAGATACGCAGTATTTT. Full variable domain (missing parts from reference TRBV5-4 and TRBJ2-3): ETGVTQSPTHLIKTRGQQVTLRCSSQSGHNTVSWYQQALGQGPQFIFQYYREEENGRGNFPPRFSGLQFPNYSSELNVNALELDDSALYLCASSLGKGTSAPDTQYFGPGTRLTVL.

CDR3 protein: CASSFRGTQYF. CDR3 coding DNA: TGTGCCAGCAGCTTTCGAGGTACGCAGTATTTT. This chain links TRBV12-1 with TRBJ2-3; the D call TRBD2 from the table was never checked on the DNA. TRBV12-1 is shown as a pseudogene. This CDR3 spans 11 amino acids.

The chain links TRBV4-3 to TRBJ2-7; 8 nucleotides agree with TRBD2. J was trimmed by 2 bases and V by 0 bases; bases with no gene match: 3. Germline CDR1 is LGHNA and CDR2 is YSLEER. The CDR3 consists of 15 residues. CDR3 sequence: CASSQETGGPYEQYF. The CDR3 DNA sequence: TGCGCCAGCAGCCAAGAAACGGGAGGGCCCTACGAGCAGTACTTC.

V usage is TRBV30 and J usage is TRBJ2-2, with TRBD1 matching over 10 bases. Unmatched junction bases numbered 9, after V lost 2 bases and J lost 6 bases. Germline V CDR1 and CDR2: GTSNPN, SVGIG (reference sequence). The CDR3 length is 16 residues. CDR3 coding DNA: TGTGCCTGGAGTATTCAGGGACAGGGGTACCCCGGGGAGCTGTTTTTT. Translated, it gives CAWSIQGQGYPGELFF.

The CDR3 coding sequence is TGCGCCAGCAGCGCCGGGTCGGGGTCTGAAGCTTTCTTT. Encoded protein: CASSAGSGSEAFF. J is TRBJ1-1 and V is TRBV5-1; D remains unclear. CDR3 size: 13 residues. V was trimmed by 4 bases and J by 6 bases, leaving 13 bases between them. Germline loops: CDR1 SGHRS, CDR2 YFSETQ.

V is TRBV28 and J is TRBJ1-4, with 12 bases lining up with TRBD1. The trim removed 6 bases at V and 7 bases at J, leaving 12 bases unmatched. Germline CDR1 and CDR2: MDHEN and SYDVKM. The CDR3 totals 17 residues. The CDR3 reads CASSLGQGARSSEKLFF. The CDR3 DNA reads TGTGCCAGCAGCTTGGGACAGGGGGCGCGTAGTAGTGAAAAACTGTTTTTT.

J is TRBJ2-5 and V is TRBV7-2; 10 nucleotides match TRBD2. V was pared by 5 bases and J by 5 bases, with 8 bases of the junction left unmatched. Germline assignment: CDR1 SGHTA and CDR2 FQGNSA. The length of the CDR3 is 15 residues. The CDR3 here is CASSPRASGSETQYF. DNA of the CDR3: TGTGCCAGCAGCCCCCGAGCTAGCGGGAGTGAGACCCAGTACTTC. Combining the CDR3 with reference TRBV7-2 and TRBJ2-5 gives the whole variable domain GAGVSQSPSNKVTEKGKDVELRCDPISGHTALYWYRQSLGQGLEFLIYFQGNSAPDKSGLPSDRFSAERTGGSVSTLTIQRTQQEDSAVYLCASSPRASGSETQYFGPGTRLLVL.

This rearrangement joins TRBV19 to TRBJ2-7; D ambiguous. Deletions cut 3 bases from V and 3 bases from J, with 15 bases between. Germline loops: CDR1 LNHDA, CDR2 SQIVND (reference sequence). The length of the CDR3 is 15 residues. This chain's CDR3 is CASSIQAGNRYEQYF. As DNA, the CDR3 is TGTGCCAGTAGTATCCAGGCAGGAAACCGCTACGAGCAGTACTTC.

The CDR3 nucleotides read TGTGCCAGCAGTGACTTTGGGACAGGGATCTCCCAAGAGACCCAGTACTTC. Its translation: CASSDFGTGISQETQYF. The chain has TRBV28 and TRBJ2-5, with 9 bases aligning to TRBD1. The CDR3 sequence is 17 residues long. The V segment lost 5 bases and the J segment 1 base; nucleotides outside the gene matches: 11. In germline, CDR1 is MDHEN, CDR2 SYDVKM.

This chain uses TRBV7-9 with TRBJ2-5, with no clear D. The CDR3 covers 15 residues. The germline CDR1 and CDR2 sequences are SEHNR and FQNEAQ (reference sequence). V was clipped by 1 base and J by 1 base, with 10 bases between them. This chain's CDR3 is CASSLEQTPQETQYF. CDR3 DNA sequence: TGTGCCAGCAGCTTAGAACAGACCCCCCAAGAGACCCAGTACTTC.

This clone was seen more than once but under ten times. The gene calls are TRBV19 and TRBJ2-7; 13 bases are a match to TRBD2. This CDR3 spans 15 amino acids. The V segment lost 4 bases and the J segment 5 bases; nucleotides outside the gene matches: 5. Germline V CDR1 and CDR2: LNHDA, SQIVND (reference sequence). The CDR3 here is CASSTRGLAGDEQYF. DNA for the CDR3: TGTGCCAGTAGTACCAGAGGACTAGCGGGAGACGAGCAGTACTTC. Based on the CDR3 plus reference TRBV19 and TRBJ2-7, the full variable domain is DGGITQSPKYLFRKEGQNVTLSCEQNLNHDAMYWYRQDPGQGLRLIYYSQIVNDFQKGDIAEGYSVSREKKESFPLTVTSAQKNPTAFYLCASSTRGLAGDEQYFGPGTRLTVT.